This T cell receptor (beta chain) was sequenced for a study of identical twins (dated by TCRdb to the mid-2010s). Turning to the overall study: To test whether fetal clonotypes persist, the study used deep sequencing on TCR alpha and beta repertoires from monozygotic twins, unrelated adults of various ages, and cord blood. To rule out contamination, the twin experiments were replicated at different times with different library preparation protocols. Overall results and qualifications from the work: Compared with coincidental sharing between unrelated individuals, an excess of low generation-probability sequences was observed among out-of-frame TCR alpha sequences shared between twins. Abundant cord blood beta clonotypes had fewer insertions, young adult naive repertoires showed a similar but weaker trend, and memory repertoires showed no such trend. A weaker excess of twin sharing was found in beta out-of-frame sequences because the signal-to-noise ratio was lowered by fewer shared sequences. Out-of-frame TCR alpha sharing in monozygotic twins was systematically underestimated by recombination models, whereas sharing between unrelated individuals was in agreement with the recombination models. Because the same donors could not be followed over many years, conclusions were based on cross-sectional statistical analysis. Invariant T cells such as MAIT and iNKT could partly confound zero-insertion analyses, though diverse VJ usage argued against this for most clonotypes.

The library came from 5' RACE. Sequencing relied on an Illumina HiSeq 2000. Template switching introduced a universal primer binding site; the final cDNA contained a unique molecular identifier, enabling accurate counting of TCR cDNA molecules. First-strand cDNA for TCR alpha and beta chains was synthesized from specific primers in the conserved constant-segment region. To control for contamination, every cDNA library carried two barcodes: a SMART-Mk sample barcode plus Illumina barcodes. TruSeq adapter sequences and Illumina sample barcodes were added in two successive PCR steps. TCR alpha and beta cDNA libraries were sequenced on the Illumina HiSeq platform with custom primers. Processing in the source paper ran as follows. Raw reads were processed with MiGEC to extract unique molecular identifiers, and MiXCR was used to determine CDR3 positions. Recombination models were inferred per individual with the repgenHMM and IGoR tools using an EM algorithm. The analysis of shared clonotypes was done with the tcR package in R, with sharing normalized by the product of cloneset sizes. Out-of-frame nonproductive sequences were analyzed to study raw recombination free of thymic and clonal selection effects. Through fastp at Q25 and MiXCR, TCRdb rebuilt clones from the public reads, retaining in-frame beta chains. Rows with one shared CDR3 protein collapse into an entry with the most common genes and DNA. V and J calls and clone size were set by TCRdb, not the authors. Within this sample are 600,000 to 700,000 distinct CDR3 sequences, with 21% of them counted one time only. The ten most abundant clones make up about 4.5% of the sample.

Every donor was a healthy Caucasian. The twin cohort comprised three pairs of female monozygotic twins, all aged about 18 to 30 years. The RNA used for TCR libraries was isolated from peripheral blood mononuclear cells. Details on this clonotype: Its antigen has not been determined. The record has no base qualities; no much larger clone is one base away.

V lost 2 bases and J lost 3 bases; the stretch between them is 8 bases long. The CDR3 holds 14 amino acids from the cysteine to the phenylalanine. This entry keeps only the CDR3 DNA: 42 bases, framed from base 1. The germline V gene specifies SGHTA as CDR1 and FQGNSA as CDR2. The sample was also linked to a second study, of T cells expressing NK-cell markers. As described in the second report: Eight donors provided sorted CD3+CD56+NKG2C+, CD3+CD56+NKG2C- and CD3+CD56-NKG2C+ T-cell subsets, whose TCR beta-chain repertoires were profiled. Among the eight sequenced donors, only one was HCMV-seronegative, while the other seven were HCMV-seropositive. In several experiments an anti-gammadeltaTCR antibody was added to restrict sorting to alphabetaTCR-expressing T cells. In six donors, the dominant CD3+CD56+NKG2C+ clonotypes ranked among the top 10 CD8+ clonotypes, making up roughly 1.0-8% of CD8+ T cells. Those dominant clonotypes were again the most abundant among CD3+CD56-NKG2C+ cells in a few donors, at about 25-65%. Whether the expanded NKG2C-expressing T cell clones were specific for HCMV antigens remained unclear. The eight sequenced donors were randomly selected healthy volunteers, three men and five women. HCMV-specific IgG was detected in serum with a commercial ELISA kit to determine HCMV serostatus. For several donors, bulk peripheral blood T-cell repertoires were also sequenced from unsorted PBMC. MIGEC handled demultiplexing of the reads and grouping by UMI, while MiTCR was used to assemble and quantify clonotypes. Only TCR cDNA sequences supported by at least two reads were kept to exclude erroneous sequences. The tcR package was used for downstream repertoire analysis, and clonotypes were matched between fractions using CDR3 nucleotide sequence together with V segment. VDJmatch was used to annotate antigen specificity against VDJdb, with one amino acid substitution in CDR3 permitted.

The chain is made from TRBV7-2 and TRBJ1-5, with TRBD1 perhaps the D gene, on 5 matching bases. This clonotype was sampled from a woman aged 18-29 years in good health. Sequenced: PBMCs. The sequence in DNA is TGTGCCAGCAGCTTATCAGGGTACAATCAGCCCCAGCATTTT. The translation is CASSLSGYNQPQHF.